This T cell receptor beta chain was sequenced in a study of CD8 T cells in ankylosing spondylitis. CDR3 size: 15 residues. Germline lookup yields CDR1 LGHDT and CDR2 YNNKEL (reference sequence). Trimming removed 2 bases from V and 6 bases from J, with 14 bases in between. TCRdb redid the calling of the 5' RACE reads with MiXCR, one entry per CDR3 protein. The repertoire has 150,000 to 200,000 distinct CDR3 sequences, about a third of them found once; the top ten carry around 6%. The specimen sequenced was synovial fluid, either unsorted or a sorted T cell fraction (not recorded which). This chain connects TRBV3-1 to TRBJ1-3; D gene uncertain. This receptor was obtained from a male donor with ankylosing spondylitis. CDR3 sequence (DNA): TGTGCCAGCAGCCAACCCCGCGGGGTCGAAAACACCATATATTTT. Its protein is CASSQPRGVENTIYF. Full variable domain (missing parts from reference TRBV3-1 and TRBJ1-3): DTAVSQTPKYLVTQMGNDKSIKCEQNLGHDTMYWYKQDSKKFLKIMFSYNNKELIINETVPNRFSPKSPDKAHLNLHINSLELGDSAVYFCASSQPRGVENTIYFGEGSWLTVV.